This entry describes one T cell receptor beta chain. The sample originates from a study of OX40 agonist ivuxolimab in advanced cancers. In the study overall: The dose-escalation group included hepatocellular carcinoma, melanoma, renal cell carcinoma and head and neck cancer.

Profiled with immunoSEQ multiplex PCR; TCRdb holds only in-frame clones, not every one. The table shows some 77,000 clones, with roughly 88% occurring only once. CDR1 SGHNT and CDR2 YYREEE come from the germline V gene (reference sequence). There are 12 residues in the CDR3. Trimming left V 4 bases short and J 3 bases short, with 4 bases between. The J gene is TRBJ2-2, the V gene TRBV5-4, with D hard to call. This clonotype was obtained from an adult with an advanced solid tumor such as melanoma, head and neck, liver or kidney cancer. The sample consisted of CD4+ or CD8+ T cells sorted from blood, taken in a trial of the OX40 agonist ivuxolimab. In DNA, the CDR3 is TGTGCCAGCAGCCCTTACACCGGGGAGCTGTTTTTT. Translation gives CASSPYTGELFF.